This T cell receptor beta chain comes out of a study of blood T cell repertoires in COVID-19. About the study: In each case, the material was cDNA or gDNA derived from T cells, B-cell-depleted T cells, or PBMCs.

TCRdb's copy holds only in-frame clones and misses some; the assay was immunoSEQ multiplex PCR. The sample has a few hundred thousand clones, almost 85% seen once. A single count supports this clone. The CDR3 totals 14 residues. In germline, CDR1 is ENHRY, CDR2 SYGVKD. V was shortened by 2 bases and J by 6 bases, with 11 bases between the two germline ends. Sequenced sample: peripheral blood. This receptor was obtained from a woman in her sixties or seventies with COVID-19, enrolled during active disease. The V and J genes are TRBV10-3 and TRBJ2-1; tentative D call: TRBD1 (5 bases). This chain's CDR3 is CAISEDRSLNEQFF. Written as DNA, the CDR3 is TGTGCCATCAGTGAGGACAGATCCCTCAATGAGCAGTTCTTC.